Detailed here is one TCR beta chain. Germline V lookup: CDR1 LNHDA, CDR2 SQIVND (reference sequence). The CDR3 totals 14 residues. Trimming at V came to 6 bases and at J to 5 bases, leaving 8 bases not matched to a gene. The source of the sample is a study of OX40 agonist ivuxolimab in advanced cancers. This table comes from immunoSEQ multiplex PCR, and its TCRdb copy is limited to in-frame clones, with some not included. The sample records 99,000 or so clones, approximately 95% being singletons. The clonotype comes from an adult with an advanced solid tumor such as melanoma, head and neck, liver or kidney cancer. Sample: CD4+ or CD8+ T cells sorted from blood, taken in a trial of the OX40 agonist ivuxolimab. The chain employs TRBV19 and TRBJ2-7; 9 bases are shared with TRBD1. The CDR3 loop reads CASRRDRATDEQYF. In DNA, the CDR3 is TGTGCCAGTAGGCGGGACAGGGCGACCGACGAGCAGTACTTC.